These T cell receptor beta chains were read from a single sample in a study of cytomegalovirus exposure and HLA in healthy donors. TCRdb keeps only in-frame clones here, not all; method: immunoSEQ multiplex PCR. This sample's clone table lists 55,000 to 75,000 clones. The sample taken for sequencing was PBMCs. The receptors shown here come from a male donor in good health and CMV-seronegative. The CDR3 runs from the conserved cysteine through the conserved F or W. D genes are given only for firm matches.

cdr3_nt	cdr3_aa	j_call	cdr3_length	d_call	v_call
TGTGCCAGCAGTACCCCTCTCAGCGTCCAAGAGACCCAGTACTTC	CASSTPLSVQETQYF	TRBJ2-5	15	-	TRBV28
TGTGCCAGCAGCTTACAGGGTTATGGCTACACCTTC	CASSLQGYGYTF	TRBJ1-2	12	-	TRBV11-2
TGTGCCAGCGCACCTAACCCAAGGCTAGCGATCAATGAGCAGTTCTTC	CASAPNPRLAINEQFF	TRBJ2-1	16	-	TRBV18
TGTGCCAGCAGCTTAGAAGGGGTACGCTACACCTTC	CASSLEGVRYTF	TRBJ1-2	12	-	TRBV7-9
TGTGCCAGCTCACAACCAGCTCGAATCGGGGGAAACAACATATATTTT	CASSQPARIGGNNIYF	TRBJ1-3	16	-	TRBV18
TGTGCCAGCAGCGTAGGAGGGTACGAGCAGTTCTTC	CASSVGGYEQFF	TRBJ2-1	12	-	TRBV9
TGTGCCAGCAGTTACTCAACAGGATCGTCGGACTTC	CASSYSTGSSDF	TRBJ2-7	12	-	TRBV6-5
TGTGCCACCCGGCGAGCGGGAGGGCCAGTGAACCAGTACTTC	CATRRAGGPVNQYF	TRBJ2-5	14	TRBD2	TRBV5-4
TGTGCCAGCAGTTTAATGGCGGGGACGCAGTATTTT	CASSLMAGTQYF	TRBJ2-3	12	-	TRBV28
TGTGCCAGTACAACAGGGGGTGGGTCCGAGCAGTACTTC	CASTTGGGSEQYF	TRBJ2-7	13	TRBD1	TRBV28
TGCGCCAGCAGCCAAGCACTAGCGGGGGAAAGTAGGGAGCTGTTTTTT	CASSQALAGESRELFF	TRBJ2-2	16	TRBD2	TRBV4-3
TGTGCCAGCAGCTCCGGGACTAGCGGGAGCATCGGCAATGAGCAGTTCTTC	CASSSGTSGSIGNEQFF	TRBJ2-1	17	TRBD2	TRBV7-2
TGTGCCTGGAGCGTCGGAGGGCTAGCGGGAGTCCACGGGGAGCTGTTTTTT	CAWSVGGLAGVHGELFF	TRBJ2-2	17	TRBD2	TRBV30
TGTGCCAGCAGTTTGGACAGGGGCGGCTACACCTTC	CASSLDRGGYTF	TRBJ1-2	12	TRBD1	TRBV28
TGTGCCAGTAGTATCTCCCGGACAGGGAACGCCTACGAGCAGTACTTC	CASSISRTGNAYEQYF	TRBJ2-7	16	TRBD1	TRBV19
TGTGCCAGCAGCCCCGGACAGGGGGATCCCTATGGCTACACCTTC	CASSPGQGDPYGYTF	TRBJ1-2	15	TRBD1	TRBV7-9
TGTGCCTGGAGCCCAAGAGCGGTGAGGGAGCAGTACTTC	CAWSPRAVREQYF	TRBJ2-7	13	-	TRBV30
TGTGCCAGCCGCGAGGGCGGCACCGACTACGAGCAGTACTTC	CASREGGTDYEQYF	TRBJ2-7	14	-	TRBV6-5
TGTGCCAGCAGCCAGACGGCGATGGCGGGGGGGTACAATGAGCAGTTCTTC	CASSQTAMAGGYNEQFF	TRBJ2-1	17	TRBD2	TRBV4-2
TGTGCCAGCGGTAGGGGTTGGACTAATGAAAAACTGTTTTTT	CASGRGWTNEKLFF	TRBJ1-4	14	-	TRBV6-5
TGTGCCAGCAGCTTAGCCCCGGGACAGGAGGAGGAGCAGTACTTC	CASSLAPGQEEEQYF	TRBJ2-7	15	TRBD1	TRBV7-9
TGTGCCAGCGGGAGGGGGGTAATCTCTGGAAACACCATATATTTT	CASGRGVISGNTIYF	TRBJ1-3	15	-	TRBV28
TGCAGCGTTGAGTTGTCTGGTATAGCGGGAGGGCCCGGGGAGCTGTTTTTT	CSVELSGIAGGPGELFF	TRBJ2-2	17	TRBD2	TRBV29-1
TGTGCCAGCAGTTTAGGGGGAGGCTACGAGCAGTACTTC	CASSLGGGYEQYF	TRBJ2-7	13	-	TRBV28
TGTGCCATCAGTGGAGGACTAGCGGGGGGGGAGGATACGCAGTATTTT	CAISGGLAGGEDTQYF	TRBJ2-3	16	TRBD2	TRBV10-3
TGTGCCAGTAGTAAAAAAACAGGGGGAGTCGGCTATGGCTACACCTTC	CASSKKTGGVGYGYTF	TRBJ1-2	16	TRBD1	TRBV19
TGCGCCAGCAGCTTCTGGGGAGCCTACGAGCAGTACTTC	CASSFWGAYEQYF	TRBJ2-7	13	-	TRBV5-1
TGTGCCAGCAGTTTCGGACCCTCAGGACTAGCGGGGGCTAGCACAGATACGCAGTATTTT	CASSFGPSGLAGASTDTQYF	TRBJ2-3	20	TRBD2	TRBV28
TGTGCCAGCAGCTTAGTACCAGGGTCCCGATCACCCCTCCACTTT	CASSLVPGSRSPLHF	TRBJ1-6	15	-	TRBV7-2
TGTGCCAGCAGCCCCCGGGAAAGGGTAGGGTCACCCCTCCACTTT	CASSPRERVGSPLHF	TRBJ1-6	15	-	TRBV6-1
TGTGCCAGCAGCTTTTCAGGGGAGTCTGGAAACACCATATATTTT	CASSFSGESGNTIYF	TRBJ1-3	15	-	TRBV7-9
TGTGCCAGCAGCTTCGGGACAGCTAATTCACCCCTCCACTTT	CASSFGTANSPLHF	TRBJ1-6	14	TRBD1	TRBV11-2
TGTGCCAGCAGCTTAGCGCACAGCACTGAAGCTTTCTTT	CASSLAHSTEAFF	TRBJ1-1	13	-	TRBV7-2